These 32 T cell receptor beta chains were sequenced from one sample in a study of blood T cell repertoires in COVID-19. TCRdb keeps only in-frame clones here, not all; method: immunoSEQ multiplex PCR. The sample includes 300,000 to 350,000 clones, 88% of them seen just once. Material: peripheral blood. These TCRs come from a woman aged 25 to 39 with COVID-19, enrolled during active disease.

The CDR3 loop reads CASSLGGTSYYEQYF. The CDR3 DNA sequence: TGTGCCAGCAGCTTAGGTGGGACAAGTTACTACGAGCAGTACTTC. The chain employs TRBV11-3 and TRBJ2-7, with a possible D match to TRBD1 (6 bases). The CDR3 sequence is 15 residues long. V was clipped by 1 base and J by 3 bases, with 13 bases between them. Germline-derived CDR1 and CDR2 are SGHNT and YENEEA.

V and J are TRBV15 and TRBJ2-1; tentatively, D is TRBD2 (6 bases). Germline V gene sequence: CDR1 LNHNV, CDR2 YYDKDF (reference sequence). Trimming cost V 1 base and J 0 bases, with 13 bases left between them. The CDR3 is made up of 17 amino acids. CDR3 sequence (DNA): TGTGCCACCAGCAGAGTCACCCGGGGGAGCTCCTACAATGAGCAGTTCTTC. Its translation: CATSRVTRGSSYNEQFF.

The rearrangement joins TRBV10-2 to TRBJ2-7; the match to TRBD2 covers 13 bases. CDR1 is WSHSY, CDR2 SAAADI, per germline. This CDR3 contains 13 residues. J lost 12 bases, V lost 9 bases, and 11 bases had no gene match. CDR3 DNA sequence: TGCGCCAGGACTAGCGGGGGGTGTTCGGGGACGTACGTC. This gives the protein CARTSGGCSGTYV.

The chain combines TRBV6-5 with TRBJ2-2, with 15 bases that match TRBD2. Per germline, CDR1 MNHEY and CDR2 SVGAGI. J gave up 6 bases and V 8 bases, and 1 base lay outside the gene matches. The CDR3 spans 14 residues. The CDR3 DNA reads TGTGCCAGCCGGACTAGCGGGGGGGCCGGGGAGCTGTTTTTT. Translated: CASRTSGGAGELFF.

This clone was observed a single time. The chain recombines TRBV5-1 with TRBJ1-6; D gene uncertain. Deletions cut 0 bases from V and 14 bases from J, with 15 bases between. From germline, CDR1 is SGHRS and CDR2 YFSETQ. The CDR3 totals 14 residues. Here the CDR3 DNA reads TGCGCCAGCAGCTTGGGATCGACCTCCGACACCCTCCACTTT. It translates to CASSLGSTSDTLHF.

The CDR3 loop is CASSIGGGTRTREQYF. In DNA form, the CDR3 reads TGTGCCAGTAGTATAGGAGGGGGGACTAGGACAAGGGAGCAGTACTTC. This rearrangement joins TRBV19 to TRBJ2-7; 8 bases are a match to TRBD2. The V segment lost 1 base and the J segment 7 bases; nucleotides outside the gene matches: 12. The CDR3 contains 16 residues. Germline V lookup: CDR1 LNHDA, CDR2 SQIVND (reference sequence). The variable domain in full, with the rest retrieved from reference TRBV19 and TRBJ2-7, is DGGITQSPKYLFRKEGQNVTLSCEQNLNHDAMYWYRQDPGQGLRLIYYSQIVNDFQKGDIAEGYSVSREKKESFPLTVTSAQKNPTAFYLCASSIGGGTRTREQYFGPGTRLTVT.

The chain links TRBV2 to TRBJ2-1; D not certain. The CDR3 is made up of 15 amino acids. V lost 4 bases to trimming and J lost 6 bases, with 16 bases between them. CDR1 is SNHLY, CDR2 FYNNEI, per germline. The CDR3 DNA sequence: TGTGCCAGCAGTGTATCGGCAGGTGCTCTCAATGAGCAGTTCTTC. It codes for CASSVSAGALNEQFF.

V and J are TRBV6-5 and TRBJ2-3; 7 bases are shared with TRBD2. CDR1 and CDR2 (germline): MNHEY, SVGAGI. The CDR3 is 13 residues long. The V segment lost 6 bases and the J segment 10 bases; nucleotides outside the gene matches: 10. The DNA of the CDR3 is TGTGCCAGCAGCGGGGGGACTGGAAAGCCGCAGTATTTT. Translating gives CASSGGTGKPQYF.

This clone came up a few times. The rearrangement links TRBV6-6 to TRBJ1-4, with TRBD1 as a possible D gene (5 bases). Trimming removed 6 bases at V and 0 bases at J, with 14 bases between. The length of the CDR3 is 16 residues. Germline V gives CDR1 MNHNY, CDR2 SVGAGI (reference sequence). In nucleotides, the CDR3 is TGTGCCAGCAGCAGCGGGACTCACACAACTAATGAAAAACTGTTTTTT. Protein sequence: CASSSGTHTTNEKLFF.

V usage is TRBV5-1 and J usage is TRBJ2-5, with TRBD2 matching 9 bases. Germline trimming cut 0 bases from V and 2 bases from J; bases unmatched to any gene: 11. In germline, CDR1 is SGHRS, CDR2 YFSETQ. This CDR3 is built from 18 residues. CDR3 residues: CASSLGWVASGIQETQYF. CDR3 coding DNA: TGCGCCAGCAGCTTGGGCTGGGTGGCTAGCGGGATACAAGAGACCCAGTACTTC.

The CDR3 bases are TGTGCCAGTAGTGTTACAGGGGACAATCAGCCCCAGCATTTT. Its translation: CASSVTGDNQPQHF. This chain connects TRBV19 to TRBJ1-5; TRBD1 matches 7 bases. The CDR3 contains 14 residues. Germline V gene sequence: CDR1 LNHDA, CDR2 SQIVND (reference sequence). After removal of 5 bases from V and 3 bases from J, the junction contained 4 bases not matched to a gene.

The chain is built from TRBV13 and TRBJ1-1; TRBD1 is a possible D gene (6 bases). Trimming removed 5 bases at V and 3 bases at J, with 22 bases between. The CDR3 is made up of 17 amino acids. Germline-derived CDR1 and CDR2 are PRHDT and FYEKMQ (reference sequence). The CDR3 is CASSPLGGRRVDTEAFF. Here the CDR3 DNA reads TGTGCCAGCAGCCCCCTCGGGGGGCGGAGGGTGGACACTGAAGCTTTCTTT. Complete variable domain (other parts from reference TRBV13 and TRBJ1-1): AAGVIQSPRHLIKEKRETATLKCYPIPRHDTVYWYQQGPGQDPQFLISFYEKMQSDKGSIPDRFSAQQFSDYHSELNMSSLELGDSALYFCASSPLGGRRVDTEAFFGQGTRLTVV.

The genes are TRBV5-1 and TRBJ1-1, with D perhaps TRBD1 (5 bases). Germline loops: CDR1 SGHRS, CDR2 YFSETQ. Trimming cost V 0 bases and J 7 bases, with 10 bases left between them. This CDR3 has 13 amino acids. The CDR3 loop reads CASSLAGRSEAFF. The CDR3 DNA follows: TGCGCCAGCAGCTTGGCAGGGAGGAGTGAAGCTTTCTTT.

V is TRBV10-3 and J is TRBJ1-2; D remains ambiguous. This CDR3 spans 13 amino acids. Trimming stripped 0 bases from V and 7 bases from J, with 9 bases between. Germline V lookup: CDR1 ENHRY, CDR2 SYGVKD. In DNA form, the CDR3 reads TGTGCCATCAGTGAGTCTGCGAGTCTTGGCTACACCTTC. It specifies CAISESASLGYTF.

V usage is TRBV18 and J usage is TRBJ2-3; D unclear. The CDR3 loop spans 15 amino acids. Trimming took off 0 bases at V and 2 bases at J, with 9 bases between the two ends. In germline, CDR1 is KGHSH, CDR2 LQKENI. The CDR3 reads CASSPPGGNTDTQYF. The CDR3 nucleotides are TGTGCCAGCTCACCACCTGGCGGAAACACAGATACGCAGTATTTT.

The chain combines TRBV11-2 with TRBJ1-6; D perhaps matches TRBD1 (6 bases). The CDR3 runs 16 residues. Per germline, CDR1 SGHAT and CDR2 FQNNGV. Trimming pared 0 bases from V and 8 bases from J, leaving 14 bases between. CDR3 nucleotide sequence: TGTGCCAGCAGCTTAGATGCCAGGGGATGGGATTCACCCCTCCACTTT. Encoded protein: CASSLDARGWDSPLHF.

This chain links TRBV2 with TRBJ2-5; D may be TRBD2 (6 bases). Trimming removed 5 bases at V and 4 bases at J, with 17 bases between. The V gene's germline CDR1 is SNHLY and CDR2 FYNNEI. This CDR3 is built from 15 residues. DNA of the CDR3: TGTGCCAGCAGTTCCAATCTAGCGACCGCAGAGACCCAGTACTTC. Its protein product is CASSSNLATAETQYF.

This clone showed up just a few times. V gene TRBV6-1 combines with J gene TRBJ1-4, with 9 bases matching TRBD1. Germline V gene data show CDR1 as MNHNS and CDR2 as SASEGT. After removal of 2 bases from V and 1 base from J, the junction contained 5 bases not matched to a gene. This CDR3 has 17 residues. In DNA, the CDR3 is TGTGCCAGCAGTGAATGGGACAGGGAGGGAACTAATGAAAAACTGTTTTTT. This codes for CASSEWDREGTNEKLFF.

J is TRBJ2-1 and V is TRBV6-4, with TRBD2 matching over 15 bases. J was trimmed by 7 bases and V by 5 bases; bases with no gene match: 6. Germline lookup yields CDR1 MRHNA and CDR2 SNTAGT. The CDR3 contains 16 residues. Written as DNA, the CDR3 is TGTGCCAGCAGTAAAGGGACTAGCGGGGGGAGAAATGAGCAGTTCTTC. Its translation is CASSKGTSGGRNEQFF.

The chain joins TRBV6-6 to TRBJ1-1; D is perhaps TRBD1 (5 bases). V lost 8 bases and J 4 bases, leaving 17 bases between the germline ends. CDR3 length: 14 residues. In germline, CDR1 is MNHNY, CDR2 SVGAGI (reference sequence). CDR3 coding DNA: TGTGCCAGCTCAAACCTTCTCGGGGGCACTGAAGCTTTCTTT. The encoded protein is CASSNLLGGTEAFF.

The chain recombines TRBV29-1 with TRBJ2-2, with D maybe TRBD2 (7 bases). The CDR3 consists of 14 residues. Trimming took off 6 bases at V and 4 bases at J, with 15 bases between the two ends. Germline lookup yields CDR1 SQVTM and CDR2 ANQGSEA. CDR3: CSVLGGVSTGELFF. The CDR3 coding sequence is TGCAGCGTCCTAGGGGGGGTCAGCACCGGGGAGCTGTTTTTT.

The chain recombines TRBV25-1 with TRBJ2-5, with D tentatively TRBD1 (5 bases). Trimming cost V 4 bases and J 2 bases, with 14 bases left between them. Germline V gene lookup returns CDR1 MGHDK and CDR2 SYGVNS. The CDR3 has 15 residues. As DNA, the CDR3 is TGTGCCAGCAGTGGGACGGGCCAGGGTCAAGAGACCCAGTACTTC. The encoded protein is CASSGTGQGQETQYF. The full variable domain, in which reference TRBV25-1 and TRBJ2-5 provide the parts outside the CDR3, is EADIYQTPRYLVIGTGKKITLECSQTMGHDKMYWYQQDPGMELHLIHYSYGVNSTEKGDLSSESTVSRIRTEHFPLTLESARPSHTSQYLCASSGTGQGQETQYFGPGTRLLVL.

The chain has TRBV10-1 and TRBJ1-1, with a tentative D call TRBD1 (6 bases). V dropped 3 bases and J dropped 8 bases, with 13 bases sitting between them. Germline CDR1 and CDR2: WNHNN and SYGVQD (reference sequence). The CDR3 has 13 residues. The CDR3 sequence: CASSDQGIGEAFF. The CDR3 DNA sequence: TGCGCCAGCAGTGACCAGGGGATAGGAGAAGCTTTCTTT.

J is TRBJ2-7 and V is TRBV11-2; possible D gene TRBD2, 6 bases. The CDR3 extends over 15 amino acids. Trimming cost V 3 bases and J 0 bases, with 12 bases left between them. Germline V lookup: CDR1 SGHAT, CDR2 FQNNGV. CDR3 protein: CASSFTGVGSYEQYV. Here the CDR3 DNA reads TGTGCCAGCAGCTTTACGGGAGTCGGCTCCTACGAGCAGTACGTC.

About this clone itself: This sample includes further DNA sequences coding for the same CDR3. CDR3: CAWSPGGPYGYTF. The CDR3 bases are TGTGCCTGGAGCCCAGGGGGCCCCTATGGCTACACCTTC. The chain recombines TRBV30 with TRBJ1-2, with 8 bases fitting TRBD1. The CDR3 covers 13 residues. The V gene end was trimmed by 3 bases and the J gene end by 4 bases; junction bases not matched to a gene: 4. Looked up from germline, CDR1 is GTSNPN and CDR2 is SVGIG (reference sequence).

This clone was seen once. Other DNA sequences from this sample encode an identical CDR3 as well. The chain has TRBV18 and TRBJ1-1; D not resolved. The V end lost 2 bases, the J end lost 1 base, and 5 bases lay between the germline ends. The CDR3 is 13 residues long. Looked up from germline, CDR1 is KGHSH and CDR2 is LQKENI. The CDR3 nucleotides read TGTGCCAGCTCACCAACTGGGAACACTGAAGCTTTCTTT. Encoded protein: CASSPTGNTEAFF.

This CDR3 reads CASSPGTGYSNQPQHF. CDR3 in DNA: TGTGCCAGCAGCCCGGGGACAGGGTATAGCAATCAGCCCCAGCATTTT. The chain uses TRBV7-8 and TRBJ1-5; 9 positions agree with TRBD1. This CDR3 comprises 16 residues. Looked up from germline, CDR1 is SGHVS and CDR2 is FQNEAQ. Trimming removed 5 bases from V and 0 bases from J; junction bases left unmatched: 5.

The V and J genes are TRBV5-1 and TRBJ1-3, with D perhaps TRBD1 (5 bases). CDR1 SGHRS and CDR2 YFSETQ come from the germline V gene. The V gene lost 4 bases and the J gene lost 0 bases, with 17 bases spanning the gap. This CDR3 has 17 amino acids. The chain's CDR3 is CASSLNAGLSSGNTIYF. The CDR3 DNA follows: TGCGCCAGCAGCCTAAACGCAGGGCTAAGCTCTGGAAACACCATATATTTT.

The genes are TRBV6-5 and TRBJ1-2; TRBD1 agrees at 7 bases. Germline loops: CDR1 MNHEY, CDR2 SVGAGI. The CDR3 sequence is 14 residues long. Trimming took 2 bases from V and 6 from J; bases not matched to a gene: 6. CDR3 sequence: CASSYKTGRDGYTF. CDR3 in DNA: TGTGCCAGCAGTTACAAGACAGGGCGGGATGGCTACACCTTC.

The CDR3 loop is CAISGQGSNTEAFF. The CDR3, as DNA: TGTGCCATCAGCGGACAGGGATCGAACACTGAAGCTTTCTTT. The rearrangement joins TRBV10-3 to TRBJ1-1, with 8 bases identical to TRBD1. This CDR3 has 14 amino acids. CDR1 is ENHRY, CDR2 SYGVKD, per germline. Trimming took 6 bases from V and 1 from J; bases not matched to a gene: 4.

J is TRBJ1-5 and V is TRBV5-5; no clear D gene. Germline loops: CDR1 SGHKS, CDR2 YYEKEE (reference sequence). The V and J ends lost 1 base and 2 bases respectively, with 10 bases between them. The CDR3 contains 15 residues. CDR3 amino acids: CASSLRGVGNQPQHF. The CDR3 DNA sequence: TGTGCCAGCAGCTTGCGGGGAGTTGGCAATCAGCCCCAGCATTTT.

The rearrangement links TRBV2 to TRBJ1-2, with TRBD1 identical over 9 bases. Germline V CDR1 and CDR2: SNHLY, FYNNEI. Trimming removed 0 bases from V and 8 bases from J; junction bases left unmatched: 4. The CDR3 covers 14 residues. The CDR3 DNA sequence: TGTGCCAGCAGTGAAGCGGGACAGGGCGGCGGCTACACCTTC. This codes for CASSEAGQGGGYTF.